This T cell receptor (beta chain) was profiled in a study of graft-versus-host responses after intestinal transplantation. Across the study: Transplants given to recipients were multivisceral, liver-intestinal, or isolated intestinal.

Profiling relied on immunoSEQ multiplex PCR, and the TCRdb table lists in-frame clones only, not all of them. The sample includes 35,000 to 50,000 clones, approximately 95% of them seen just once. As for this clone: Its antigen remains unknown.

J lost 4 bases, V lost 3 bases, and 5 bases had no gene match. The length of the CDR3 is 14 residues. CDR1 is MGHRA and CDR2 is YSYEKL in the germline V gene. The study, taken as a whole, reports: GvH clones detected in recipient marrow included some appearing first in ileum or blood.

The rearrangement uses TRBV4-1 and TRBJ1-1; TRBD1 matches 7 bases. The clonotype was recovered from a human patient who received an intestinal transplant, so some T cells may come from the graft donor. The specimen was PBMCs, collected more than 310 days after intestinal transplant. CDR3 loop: CASSQAQGSTEAFF. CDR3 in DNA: TGCGCCAGCAGCCAGGCACAGGGGTCCACTGAAGCTTTCTTT.